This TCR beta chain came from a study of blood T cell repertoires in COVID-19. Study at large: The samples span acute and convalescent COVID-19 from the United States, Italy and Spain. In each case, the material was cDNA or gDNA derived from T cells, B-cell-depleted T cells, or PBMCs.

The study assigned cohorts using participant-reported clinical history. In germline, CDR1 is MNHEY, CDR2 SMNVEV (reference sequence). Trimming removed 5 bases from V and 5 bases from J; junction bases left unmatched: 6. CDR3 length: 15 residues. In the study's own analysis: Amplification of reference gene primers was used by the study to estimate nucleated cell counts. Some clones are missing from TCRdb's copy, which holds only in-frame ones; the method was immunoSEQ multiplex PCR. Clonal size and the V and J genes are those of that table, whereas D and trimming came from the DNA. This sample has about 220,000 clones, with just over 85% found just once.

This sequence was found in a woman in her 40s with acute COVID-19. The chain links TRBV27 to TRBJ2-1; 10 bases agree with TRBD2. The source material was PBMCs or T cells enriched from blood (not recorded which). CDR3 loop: CASSLLAGSNNEQFF. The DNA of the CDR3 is TGTGCCAGCAGTCTACTAGCGGGGTCAAACAATGAGCAGTTCTTC.